Below, one T cell receptor beta chain is given with its context. The antigen is undetermined. The data originate from a study of spatial heterogeneity in lung cancer. Regarding time point: sample taken at primary tumor resection. The input material, whole RNA from tumor, nontumor lung or frozen PBMC, was sequenced unsorted. The CDR3 is 14 amino acids. Trimming removed 3 bases from V and 7 bases from J; junction bases left unmatched: 3. The germline CDR1 and CDR2 sequences are LNHNV and YYDKDF (reference sequence). Findings of the study overall: Detection of ubiquitous tumor TCRs in blood was higher at resection than follow-up.

All TCR cDNA molecules were individually tagged with a unique molecular identifier. MiXCR, applied by TCRdb to the 5' RACE reads, yields one record per CDR3 protein. The sample includes around 92,000 distinct CDR3 sequences, about 12% seen only once; the top ten take about 41%. The sample was PBMCs, taken at surgery. This chain uses TRBV15 with TRBJ1-5; 10 nucleotides align to TRBD1. This clonotype was obtained from a male donor with early-stage non-small cell lung cancer. The CDR3 DNA reads as TGTGCCACCAGCAGGGACAGGGGGAGACAGCCCCAGCATTTT. Protein product: CATSRDRGRQPQHF.